Listed below are T cell receptor beta chains from one sample, sequenced in a study of CD8 T cells in ankylosing spondylitis. TCRdb processed the 5' RACE reads anew with MiXCR; each CDR3 protein has one entry. The data show roughly 130,000 distinct CDR3 sequences, with roughly 15% seen just once and 2.5% to 3.5% held by the top ten. The specimen sequenced was blood, either unsorted or a sorted T cell fraction (not recorded which). Receptors originate from a female donor with ankylosing spondylitis or in good health (not recorded which). CDR3s include the opening cysteine and the closing phenylalanine or tryptophan. The D gene is left open where the match is weak. Clone sizes are given selectively: once, few, many, or a class where the clone is expanded.

CDR3aa,CDR3nt,d_gene,abundance,v_gene,j_gene
CASNEGQVAGELFF,TGCGCCAGCAACGAAGGACAGGTCGCCGGGGAGCTGTTTTTT,TRBD1,-,TRBV5-1,TRBJ2-2
CASSPGLSLDQYF,TGTGCCAGCAGCCCCGGACTATCCCTCGACCAGTACTTC,-,-,TRBV7-2,TRBJ2-5
CASSSRGFSSYNEQFF,TGTGCCAGCAGCTCGAGGGGGTTTAGCTCCTACAATGAGCAGTTCTTC,-,many,TRBV12-3/TRBV12-4,TRBJ2-1
CSVEGSSTGELFF,TGCAGCGTTGAAGGGTCGAGTACCGGGGAGCTGTTTTTT,-,many,TRBV29-1,TRBJ2-2
CASSLTTGDLYNEQFF,TGTGCCAGCAGCCTTACAACAGGGGACCTCTACAATGAGCAGTTCTTC,TRBD1,-,TRBV14,TRBJ2-1
CAASRVQGSSYEQYF,TGTGCCGCCAGCAGAGTCCAGGGAAGCTCCTACGAGCAGTACTTC,-,-,TRBV15,TRBJ2-7
CASSFTTPSYEQYF,TGTGCCAGCAGCTTCACTACCCCCTCCTACGAGCAGTACTTC,-,-,TRBV11-2,TRBJ2-7
CASSPQEHYGYTF,TGTGCCAGCAGCCCCCAAGAACACTATGGCTACACCTTC,-,-,TRBV7-8,TRBJ1-2
CASSPGQFHNEQFF,TGTGCCAGCAGCCCGGGACAATTCCACAATGAGCAGTTCTTC,-,once,TRBV4-2,TRBJ2-1
CASSAPRLAGGVGEQYF,TGTGCCAGCAGCGCTCCGCGATTAGCGGGTGGGGTCGGCGAGCAGTACTTC,TRBD2,many,TRBV3-1,TRBJ2-7